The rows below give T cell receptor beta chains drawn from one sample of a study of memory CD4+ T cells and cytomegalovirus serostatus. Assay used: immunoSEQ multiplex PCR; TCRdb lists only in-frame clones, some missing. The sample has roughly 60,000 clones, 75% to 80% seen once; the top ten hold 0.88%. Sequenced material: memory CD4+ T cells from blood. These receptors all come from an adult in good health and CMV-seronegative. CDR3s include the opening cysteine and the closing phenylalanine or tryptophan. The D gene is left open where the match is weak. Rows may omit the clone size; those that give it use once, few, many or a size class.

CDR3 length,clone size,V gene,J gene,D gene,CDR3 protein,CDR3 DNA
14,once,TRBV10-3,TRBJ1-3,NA,CAINAGGAGNTIYF,TGTGCCATCAATGCCGGGGGTGCTGGAAACACCATATATTTT
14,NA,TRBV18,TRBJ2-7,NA,CASSPEGFAYEQYF,TGTGCCAGCTCACCGGAAGGGTTTGCCTACGAGCAGTACTTC
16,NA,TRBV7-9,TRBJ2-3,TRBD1,CASSLGGQGIMNTQYF,TGTGCCAGCAGCTTAGGGGGACAGGGGATAATGAATACGCAGTATTTT
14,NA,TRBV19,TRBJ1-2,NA,CASGSWGRNYGYTF,TGTGCCAGTGGATCCTGGGGGAGAAACTATGGCTACACCTTC
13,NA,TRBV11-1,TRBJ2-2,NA,CASSGLNTGELFF,TGTGCCAGCAGCGGCCTGAACACCGGGGAGCTGTTTTTT
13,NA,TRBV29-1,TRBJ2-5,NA,CSASVGGAETQYF,TGCAGCGCCTCGGTGGGGGGAGCGGAGACCCAGTACTTC
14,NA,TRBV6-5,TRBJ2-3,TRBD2,CASRTSGASDTQYF,TGTGCCAGCAGGACTAGCGGGGCGTCAGATACGCAGTATTTT
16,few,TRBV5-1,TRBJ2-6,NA,CASSLVGSSGANVLTF,TGCGCCAGCAGCTTGGTCGGGAGCTCTGGGGCCAACGTCCTGACTTTC
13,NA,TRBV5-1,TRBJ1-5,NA,CASRQGPNQPQHF,TGCGCCAGCAGACAGGGTCCCAATCAGCCCCAGCATTTT
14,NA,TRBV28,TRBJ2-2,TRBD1,CASSTGTETGELFF,TGTGCCAGCAGCACCGGGACAGAGACCGGGGAGCTGTTTTTT
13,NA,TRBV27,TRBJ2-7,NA,CASSSVSHYEQYF,TGTGCCAGCAGTTCCGTCTCACACTACGAGCAGTACTTC
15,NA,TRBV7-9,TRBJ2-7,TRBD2,CASSPLAGWEYEQYF,TGTGCCAGCAGCCCTCTAGCGGGATGGGAATACGAGCAGTACTTC
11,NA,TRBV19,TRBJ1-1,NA,CASSQSREAFF,TGTGCCAGTAGCCAAAGTAGAGAAGCTTTCTTT
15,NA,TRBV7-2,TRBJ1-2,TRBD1,CASSNRQGRNYGYTF,TGTGCCAGCAGCAACAGACAGGGGCGGAACTATGGCTACACCTTC
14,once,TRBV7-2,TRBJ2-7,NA,CASSSTGTRYEQYF,TGTGCCAGCAGCTCGACCGGAACCCGCTACGAGCAGTACTTC
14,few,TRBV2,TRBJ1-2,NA,CASSLTVDNYGYTF,TGTGCCAGCAGCCTGACGGTGGATAACTATGGCTACACCTTC
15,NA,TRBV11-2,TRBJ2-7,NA,CASSPNTGKSYEQYF,TGTGCCAGCAGCCCCAATACCGGGAAGTCTTACGAGCAGTACTTC
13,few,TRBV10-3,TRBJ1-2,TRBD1,CATRDRAGYGYTF,TGTGCCACCAGGGACAGGGCGGGCTATGGCTACACCTTC
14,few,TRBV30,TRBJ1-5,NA,CAWTAQGLHQPQHF,TGTGCCTGGACAGCCCAAGGTTTGCATCAGCCCCAGCATTTT
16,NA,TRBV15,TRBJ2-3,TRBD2,CATSKALAGATDTQYF,TGTGCCACCAGCAAGGCTCTAGCGGGGGCCACAGATACGCAGTATTTT
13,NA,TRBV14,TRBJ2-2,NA,CASSQYGPGELFF,TGTGCCAGCAGCCAGTACGGGCCCGGGGAGCTGTTTTTT
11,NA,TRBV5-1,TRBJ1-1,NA,CASSWGGEAFF,TGCGCCAGCAGCTGGGGGGGTGAAGCTTTCTTT
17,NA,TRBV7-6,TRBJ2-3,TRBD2,CASSSRQPSGGTDTQYF,TGTGCCAGCAGCTCCCGCCAGCCTAGCGGGGGGACAGATACGCAGTATTTT
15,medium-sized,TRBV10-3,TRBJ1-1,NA,CAISESGGDVTEAFF,TGTGCCATCAGTGAGTCAGGAGGGGACGTCACTGAAGCTTTCTTT
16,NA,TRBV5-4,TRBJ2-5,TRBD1,CASTPAGTGVQETQYF,TGTGCCAGCACTCCGGCGGGGACAGGAGTACAAGAGACCCAGTACTTC
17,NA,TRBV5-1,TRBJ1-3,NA,CASSLAHGVRPGNTIYF,TGCGCCAGCAGCTTGGCACACGGAGTTAGACCGGGAAACACCATATATTTT
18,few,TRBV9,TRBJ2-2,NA,CASSAQDIGRVNTGELFF,TGTGCCAGCAGCGCGCAAGACATCGGGCGGGTAAACACCGGGGAGCTGTTTTTT
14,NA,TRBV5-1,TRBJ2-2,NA,CASSWASTGGELFF,TGCGCCAGCAGCTGGGCGAGCACCGGCGGGGAGCTGTTTTTT
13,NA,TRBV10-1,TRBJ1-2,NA,CASSDQGSDGYTF,TGCGCCAGCAGCGACCAGGGAAGCGATGGCTACACCTTC
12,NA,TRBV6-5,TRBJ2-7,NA,CASRPTGFEQYF,TGTGCCAGCAGACCGACAGGATTCGAGCAGTACTTC
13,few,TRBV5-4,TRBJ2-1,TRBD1,CASSAGQASEQFF,TGTGCCAGCAGCGCGGGACAGGCTAGTGAGCAGTTCTTC